The 17 T cell receptor beta chains reported below all come from one sample, sequenced in a study of T cells after yellow fever vaccination. TCRdb analysed the 5' RACE reads with MiXCR anew, one entry per CDR3 protein. The data contain over 120,000 distinct CDR3 sequences, 5% to 8% of them singletons. Sequencing was performed on CD4+ T cells sorted from PBMCs, taken 10 days after the yellow fever booster vaccination. The source of these receptors is a man under 40 who received the YFV17D yellow fever vaccine.

This clonotype was counted only a few times. The chain recombines TRBV5-4 with TRBJ2-5; D gene ambiguous. This CDR3 is 13 amino acids long. Trimming removed 4 bases at V and 4 bases at J, with 11 bases between. From germline, CDR1 is SGHNT and CDR2 YYREEE (reference sequence). The CDR3 spells CASSRLAGETQYF. The CDR3 DNA reads TGTGCCAGCAGCCGGCTGGCTGGAGAGACCCAGTACTTC.

There are many counts of this clonotype. The chain uses TRBV12-3 or TRBV12-4 and TRBJ1-1; 9 nucleotides align to TRBD1. The CDR3 loop spans 17 amino acids. The J segment lost 0 bases and the V segment lost 4 bases, leaving 9 bases of the junction unmatched. In nucleotides, the CDR3 is TGTGCCAGCAGTTCGCAACAGGGGGCGGGAGTGAACACTGAAGCTTTCTTT. It translates to CASSSQQGAGVNTEAFF.

This clonotype appeared many times. The chain couples TRBV6-5 to TRBJ2-3, with 7 bases fitting TRBD1. J gave up 6 bases and V 0 bases, and 6 bases lay outside the gene matches. This CDR3 contains 15 residues. Germline CDR1 reads MNHEY; CDR2 reads SVGAGI. For the CDR3, the DNA is TGTGCCAGCAGTTACTCAGGGGGCGCATCTGATACGCAGTATTTT. Amino acids: CASSYSGGASDTQYF.

This clonotype has ten or more counts. This chain uses TRBV7-7 with TRBJ2-1; D uncertain. CDR3 length: 13 residues. V shed 2 bases and J shed 6 bases, with 8 bases lying between them. Germline V gene lookup returns CDR1 SSHAT and CDR2 FNYEAQ (reference sequence). The CDR3 bases are TGTGCCAGCAGCTTAAACTCGGGCAATGAGCAGTTCTTC. Its protein product is CASSLNSGNEQFF.

The table lists this clonotype with many counts. The chain employs TRBV7-8 and TRBJ2-6, with TRBD1 matching 8 bases. Germline values: CDR1 SGHVS, CDR2 FQNEAQ. V lost 6 bases, J lost 0 bases, and 7 bases stayed unmatched. This CDR3 contains 17 residues. This CDR3 reads CASSRQGPNSGANVLTF. Here the CDR3 DNA reads TGTGCCAGCAGTCGACAGGGGCCCAACTCTGGGGCCAACGTCCTGACTTTC.

This clonotype has only a few counts. The rearrangement joins TRBV7-2 to TRBJ2-1; D is perhaps TRBD1 (6 bases). Trimming took off 4 bases at V and 4 bases at J, with 11 bases between the two ends. CDR1 SGHTA and CDR2 FQGNSA come from the germline V gene. CDR3 length: 14 residues. CDR3 nucleotides: TGTGCCAGCAGCTCGTACGGACAGTACAATGAGCAGTTCTTC. This sequence encodes CASSSYGQYNEQFF.

On this clonotype itself: This could be a read error, since a much larger clone is one nucleotide away. The chain has TRBV6-4 and TRBJ2-1; D might be TRBD1 (5 bases). The CDR3 totals 13 residues. Per the germline V gene, CDR1 is MRHNA and CDR2 is SNTAGT. In DNA, the CDR3 is TGTACCAGCAGTGTTGCAGGGTACAGTGAGCAGTTCTTC. Encoded protein: CTSSVAGYSEQFF.

The gene calls are TRBV5-5 and TRBJ2-7; unclear D gene. From germline, CDR1 is SGHKS and CDR2 YYEKEE (reference sequence). This CDR3 spans 13 amino acids. Trimming cost V 8 bases and J 6 bases, with 18 bases left between them. CDR3 protein: CARGFTDAGEQYF. In DNA form, the CDR3 reads TGTGCCAGGGGCTTCACAGATGCCGGCGAGCAGTACTTC.

This clonotype was picked up many times. The chain recombines TRBV4-3 with TRBJ2-3, with D perhaps being TRBD1 or TRBD2 (5 bases each). The CDR3 consists of 15 residues. Germline CDR1 and CDR2: LGHNA and YSLEER. The V gene lost 8 bases and the J gene lost 0 bases, with 15 bases spanning the gap. The CDR3 loop is CASGYGGSSTDTQYF. DNA of the CDR3: TGCGCCAGCGGATATGGGGGATCTAGCACAGATACGCAGTATTTT.

This clonotype was seen ten or more times. J is TRBJ1-5 and V is TRBV5-6; TRBD1 is a possible D gene (5 bases). This CDR3 is built from 15 residues. Germline assignment: CDR1 SGHDT and CDR2 YYEEEE. Trimming pared 4 bases from V and 4 bases from J, leaving 15 bases between. This chain's CDR3 is CASSQSGTANQPQHF. The CDR3, as DNA: TGTGCCAGCAGCCAATCCGGGACGGCTAATCAGCCCCAGCATTTT.

The sample holds many counts of this clonotype. The rearrangement uses TRBV5-1 and TRBJ2-5; D not resolved. Trimming stripped 4 bases from V and 4 bases from J, with 14 bases between. Per germline, CDR1 SGHRS and CDR2 YFSETQ. The CDR3 spans 14 residues. The CDR3 DNA reads as TGCGCCAGCAGCCGGCTGGGGAATGGAGAGACCCAGTACTTC. Translated: CASSRLGNGETQYF.

This clonotype was counted at least ten times. J is TRBJ2-1 and V is TRBV12-3 or TRBV12-4; tentatively, D is TRBD1 (6 bases). This CDR3 is built from 11 residues. With 2 bases removed from V and 10 bases from J, the gap between germline ends came to 6 bases. CDR3 sequence (DNA): TGTGCCAGCAGTTTAAGGGGGGAGCAGTTCTTC. Protein sequence: CASSLRGEQFF.

Ten or more counts support this clonotype. CDR3 amino acids: CAWSEPSGKTDTQYF. The CDR3 coding sequence is TGTGCCTGGAGTGAGCCTAGCGGGAAGACAGATACGCAGTATTTT. The chain couples TRBV30 to TRBJ2-3; 9 positions match TRBD2. Germline CDR1 GTSNPN, CDR2 SVGIG (reference sequence). This CDR3 spans 15 amino acids. Trimming took 1 base from V and 3 from J; bases not matched to a gene: 5.

This clonotype has ten or more counts. The V call is TRBV6-5, the J call TRBJ2-1; D may be TRBD1 (5 bases). Trimming shortened V by 7 bases and J by 4 bases, and 11 bases separated the two germline ends. The CDR3 sequence is 13 residues long. Per the germline V gene, CDR1 is MNHEY and CDR2 is SVGAGI. CDR3 sequence reads: CASTSTVYNEQFF. CDR3 DNA sequence: TGTGCCAGCACTTCGACAGTTTACAATGAGCAGTTCTTC.

At least ten counts were recorded for this clonotype. This chain joins TRBV20-1 and TRBJ2-4, with TRBD2 matching 8 bases. Germline trimming cut 6 bases from V and 7 bases from J; bases unmatched to any gene: 17. The CDR3 runs to 16 residues. Germline V gene lookup returns CDR1 DFQATT and CDR2 SNEGSKA (reference sequence). CDR3 loop: CSAHFAHPGGVNIQYF. CDR3 nucleotides: TGCAGTGCCCACTTCGCCCATCCGGGAGGGGTGAACATTCAGTACTTC.

There are many counts of this clonotype. The genes are TRBV5-1 and TRBJ2-3; TRBD2 agrees at 8 bases. CDR1 SGHRS and CDR2 YFSETQ come from the germline V gene. This CDR3 has 17 residues. V lost 2 bases and J lost 6; bases outside the gene matches: 14. CDR3 amino acids: CASSFRSGGENLDTQYF. CDR3 bases: TGCGCCAGCAGCTTTCGGTCGGGAGGGGAAAATTTGGATACGCAGTATTTT.

This clonotype was seen only a few times. The chain couples TRBV4-2 to TRBJ2-7; 8 nucleotides match TRBD2. The V gene end was trimmed by 6 bases and the J gene end by 6 bases; junction bases not matched to a gene: 7. This CDR3 comprises 13 residues. The germline gives CDR1 LGHNA, CDR2 YNFKEQ. The chain's CDR3 is CASSRGGGSEQYF. DNA for the CDR3: TGTGCCAGCAGTCGGGGCGGGGGGAGCGAGCAGTACTTC.